These 2 T cell receptor beta chains originate from one sample sequenced in a study of monozygotic twins with inflammatory bowel disease. TCRdb re-called the 5' RACE reads; one entry per CDR3 protein, DNA not given. The sample table sets out around 140,000 distinct CDR3 sequences. Material for sequencing was blood. These receptors originate from a human donor with ulcerative colitis or Crohn's disease, or a healthy co-twin of an affected twin (not recorded which).

The rearrangement joins TRBV18 to TRBJ1-2; as DNA is missing, the TRBD1 call by TCRdb cannot be tested. CDR1 is KGHSH, CDR2 LQKENI, per germline. There are 17 residues in the CDR3. The CDR3 sequence: CASSPYGGRADLYGYTF.

This chain joins TRBV5-1 and TRBJ2-5; TCRdb outputs TRBD2, but without DNA this stays unchecked. Germline CDR1 is SGHRS and CDR2 is YFSETQ. The CDR3 loop spans 16 amino acids. CDR3 region: CASNQYRAVLQETQYF.